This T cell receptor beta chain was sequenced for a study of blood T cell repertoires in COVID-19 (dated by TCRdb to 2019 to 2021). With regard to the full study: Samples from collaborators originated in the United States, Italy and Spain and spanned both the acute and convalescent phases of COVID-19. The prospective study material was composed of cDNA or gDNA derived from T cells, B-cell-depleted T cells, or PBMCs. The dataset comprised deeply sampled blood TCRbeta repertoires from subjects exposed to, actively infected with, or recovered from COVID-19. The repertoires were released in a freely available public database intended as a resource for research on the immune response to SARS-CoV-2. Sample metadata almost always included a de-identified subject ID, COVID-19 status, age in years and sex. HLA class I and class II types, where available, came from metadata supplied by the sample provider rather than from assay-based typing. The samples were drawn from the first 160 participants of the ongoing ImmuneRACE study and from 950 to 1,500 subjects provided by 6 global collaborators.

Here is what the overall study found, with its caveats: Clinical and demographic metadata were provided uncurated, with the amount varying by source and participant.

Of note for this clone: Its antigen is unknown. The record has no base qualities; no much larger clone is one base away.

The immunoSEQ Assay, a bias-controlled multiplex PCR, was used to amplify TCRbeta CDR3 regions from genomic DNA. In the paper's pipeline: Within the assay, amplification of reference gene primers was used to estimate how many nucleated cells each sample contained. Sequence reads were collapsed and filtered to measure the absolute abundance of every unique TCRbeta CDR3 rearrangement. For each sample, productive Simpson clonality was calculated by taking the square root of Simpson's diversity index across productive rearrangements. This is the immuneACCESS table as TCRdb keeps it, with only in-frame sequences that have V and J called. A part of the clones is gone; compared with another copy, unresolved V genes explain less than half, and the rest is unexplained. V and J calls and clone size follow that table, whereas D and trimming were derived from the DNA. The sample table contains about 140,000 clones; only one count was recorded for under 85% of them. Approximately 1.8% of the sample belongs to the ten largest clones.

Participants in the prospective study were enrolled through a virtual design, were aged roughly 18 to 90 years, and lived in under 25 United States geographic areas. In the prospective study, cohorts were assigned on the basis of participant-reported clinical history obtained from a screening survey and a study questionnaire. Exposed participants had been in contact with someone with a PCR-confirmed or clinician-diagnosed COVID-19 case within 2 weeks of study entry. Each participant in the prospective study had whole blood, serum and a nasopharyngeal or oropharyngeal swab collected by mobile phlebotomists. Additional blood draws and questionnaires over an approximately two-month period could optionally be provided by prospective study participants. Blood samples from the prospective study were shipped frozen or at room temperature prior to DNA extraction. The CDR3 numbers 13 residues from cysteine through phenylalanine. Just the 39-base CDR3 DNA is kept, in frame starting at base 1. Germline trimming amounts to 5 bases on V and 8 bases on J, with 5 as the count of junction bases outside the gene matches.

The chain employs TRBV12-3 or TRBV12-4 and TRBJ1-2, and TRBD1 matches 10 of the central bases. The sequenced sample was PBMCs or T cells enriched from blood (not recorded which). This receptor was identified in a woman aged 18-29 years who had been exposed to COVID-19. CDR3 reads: CASSRQGAWGYTF. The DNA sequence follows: TGTGCCAGCAGTAGACAGGGGGCGTGGGGCTACACCTTC.